This T cell receptor beta chain is from a study of cytomegalovirus exposure and HLA in healthy donors. Study in general: The same platform as the 650 to 700 first-cohort repertoires was used for the 120 validation repertoires, a later analysis reported.

For this clone: Its antigen is undetermined.

Whole-study findings and limits: Confirmation in vitro established that three CMV-associated chains were specific for CMV antigens.

Germline V gives CDR1 SGHNT, CDR2 YYREEE (reference sequence). This CDR3 has 15 residues. Trimming stripped 4 bases from V and 5 bases from J, with 15 bases between. Method: immunoSEQ multiplex PCR; TCRdb's copy keeps in-frame clones and lacks some. The sample lists about 140,000 clones; roughly nine tenths were seen once. The V call is TRBV5-4, the J call TRBJ1-4; D unclear. Specimen: PBMCs. This clonotype originated in a man in his late teens or twenties in good health and CMV-seronegative. CDR3 DNA: TGTGCCAGCAGCGACATGAGGGAAGGGAATGAAAAACTGTTTTTT. Amino acids: CASSDMREGNEKLFF.